These 7 T cell receptor beta chains came from one sample sequenced in a study of response to subunit inactivated influenza vaccine. TCRdb re-derived calls from the RT-PCR reads in MiXCR, one entry per CDR3 protein. The sample contains around 710,000 distinct CDR3 sequences, 11% to 15% of which appear only once. This specimen was PBMCs from blood, taken roughly 15 days before vaccination. Receptor source: a man aged 50 or older who received an inactivated influenza vaccine.

This clonotype occurred many times. This chain uses TRBV7-6 with TRBJ2-2, with D hard to call. The ends were cut back, 0 bases at V and 2 bases at J, with 10 bases in the middle. CDR1 is SGHVS, CDR2 FNYEAQ, per germline. CDR3 length: 16 amino acids. CDR3 in amino acids: CASSLATPINTGELFF. Written as DNA, the CDR3 is TGTGCCAGCAGCTTAGCTACACCGATTAACACCGGGGAGCTGTTTTTT. The full variable domain, its missing parts supplied by reference TRBV7-6 and TRBJ2-2, is GAGVSQSPRYKVTKRGQDVALRCDPISGHVSLYWYRQALGQGPEFLTYFNYEAQQDKSGLPNDRFSAERPEGSISTLTIQRTEQRDSAMYRCASSLATPINTGELFFGEGSRLTVL.

The chain is built from TRBV6-2 or TRBV6-3 and TRBJ2-2, with D maybe TRBD1 (6 bases). With 5 bases removed from V and 0 bases from J, the gap between germline ends came to 10 bases. The CDR3 length is 15 residues. Germline V gene data show CDR1 as MNHEY and CDR2 as SVGEGT. CDR3 residues: CASSTGYPNTGELFF. CDR3 nucleotides: TGTGCCAGCAGTACAGGGTACCCGAACACCGGGGAGCTGTTTTTT.

As concerns this clonotype: A much more abundant neighbour one base away suggests this may be a read error. V and J are TRBV7-8 and TRBJ2-7; weak D call: TRBD2 (6 bases). Germline assignment: CDR1 SGHVS and CDR2 FQNEAQ. This CDR3 spans 14 amino acids. Here the CDR3 reads CACSPSRRGGEQYF. The CDR3 DNA follows: TGTGCCTGCAGCCCATCGCGGAGGGGAGGCGAGCAGTACTTC.

The sample holds many counts of this clonotype. The V call is TRBV7-2, the J call TRBJ2-1; no firm D call. CDR3 size: 11 residues. Germline V gives CDR1 SGHTA, CDR2 FQGNSA. Trimming cost V 2 bases and J 8 bases, with 4 bases left between them. CDR3 residues: CASSLPYEQFF. The CDR3 DNA sequence: TGTGCCAGCAGCTTACCCTATGAGCAGTTCTTC.

In its sample, this clonotype was seen many times. The chain combines TRBV20-1 with TRBJ2-5; weak D call: TRBD1 (6 bases). CDR3 length: 12 residues. The germline V gene encodes CDR1 DFQATT and CDR2 SNEGSKA (reference sequence). Trimming took 3 bases from V and 2 from J, leaving 7 bases between them. The DNA for the CDR3 is TGCAGTGCTAGTAGGGGGCAAGAGACCCAGTACTTC. It encodes CSASRGQETQYF.

The rearrangement uses TRBV5-1 and TRBJ2-5; the match to TRBD2 covers 8 bases. Germline V gene data show CDR1 as SGHRS and CDR2 as YFSETQ. J lost 5 bases, V lost 3 bases, and 15 bases had no gene match. This CDR3 is built from 17 residues. The CDR3 DNA sequence: TGCGCCAGCAGCTCCAGTTTAGCGGGAACCCCAGGGGAGACCCAGTACTTC. Its translation is CASSSSLAGTPGETQYF.

This chain connects TRBV20-1 to TRBJ1-1, with a weak D call TRBD1 (6 bases). Germline lookup yields CDR1 DFQATT and CDR2 SNEGSKA (reference sequence). V lost 3 bases, J lost 11 bases, and 22 bases lay in between. The CDR3 totals 14 residues. The CDR3 is CSASKGPQGGEAFF. In DNA, the CDR3 is TGCAGTGCTAGTAAGGGACCACAGGGAGGAGAGGCTTTCTTT.